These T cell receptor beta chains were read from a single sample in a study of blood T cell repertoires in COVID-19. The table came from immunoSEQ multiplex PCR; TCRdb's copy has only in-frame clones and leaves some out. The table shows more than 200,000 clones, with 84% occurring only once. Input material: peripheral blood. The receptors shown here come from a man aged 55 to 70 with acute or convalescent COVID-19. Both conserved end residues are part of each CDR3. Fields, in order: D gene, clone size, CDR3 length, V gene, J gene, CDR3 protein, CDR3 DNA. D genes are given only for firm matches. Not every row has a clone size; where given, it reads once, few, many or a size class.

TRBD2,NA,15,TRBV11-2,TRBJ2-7,CASSAVRGRAHEQYF,TGTGCCAGCAGCGCTGTCCGGGGGAGGGCCCACGAGCAGTACTTC
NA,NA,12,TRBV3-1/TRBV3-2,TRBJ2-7,CASSQVRSEQYF,TGTGCCAGCAGCCAAGTGAGGAGCGAGCAGTACTTC
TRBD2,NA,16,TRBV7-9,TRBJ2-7,CASSPRGSGTFYEQYF,TGTGCCAGCAGCCCCCGGGGGAGCGGGACTTTTTACGAGCAGTACTTC
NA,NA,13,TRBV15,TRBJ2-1,CATSTRTSNEQFF,TGTGCCACCAGCACACGGACTTCCAATGAGCAGTTCTTC
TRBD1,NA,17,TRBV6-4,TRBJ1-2,CASSEEGQGLGYYGYTF,TGTGCCAGCAGTGAGGAGGGACAGGGGCTTGGTTACTATGGCTACACCTTC
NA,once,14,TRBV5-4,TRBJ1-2,CASSSPAENYGYTF,TGTGCCAGCAGCTCCCCTGCGGAAAACTATGGCTACACCTTC
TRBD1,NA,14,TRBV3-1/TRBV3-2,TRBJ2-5,CATQPRDSQETQYF,TGTGCCACCCAGCCCCGGGACAGCCAAGAGACCCAGTACTTC
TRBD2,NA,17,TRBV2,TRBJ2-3,CASRRASGRNVADTQYF,TGTGCCAGCAGACGGGCTAGCGGGAGGAATGTCGCAGATACGCAGTATTTT
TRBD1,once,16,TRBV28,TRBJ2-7,CASSVGGAGGSYEQYF,TGTGCCAGCAGTGTAGGTGGGGCAGGGGGCTCCTACGAGCAGTACTTC
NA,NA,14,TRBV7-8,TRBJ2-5,CASVAYTSSETQYF,TGTGCCAGCGTCGCCTATACTAGCAGCGAGACCCAGTACTTC
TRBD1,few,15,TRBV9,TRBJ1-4,CASSVSTGGGEKLFF,TGTGCCAGCAGCGTCTCGACAGGGGGCGGTGAAAAACTGTTTTTT
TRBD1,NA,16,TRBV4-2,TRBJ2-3,CASSQDRKGAADTQYF,TGTGCCAGCAGCCAAGATCGGAAGGGGGCGGCAGATACGCAGTATTTT
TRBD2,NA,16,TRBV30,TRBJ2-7,CAWTIGTSGTPYEQYF,TGTGCCTGGACCATCGGGACTAGCGGGACTCCCTACGAGCAGTACTTC
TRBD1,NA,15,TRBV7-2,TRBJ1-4,CASSSGGQGTEKLFF,TGTGCCAGCAGCTCAGGGGGACAGGGAACTGAAAAACTGTTTTTT